The 18 T cell receptor beta chains below all came from one sample that was sequenced in a study of blood T cell repertoires in COVID-19. Repertoires were generated with immunoSEQ multiplex PCR, while TCRdb's copy carries only in-frame clones and drops some. The data hold approximately 100,000 clones, with more than 85% observed a single time. The material sequenced was peripheral blood. These receptors were obtained from a human donor in a cohort sampled during active COVID-19.

The chain combines TRBV4-1 with TRBJ2-2; 9 positions match TRBD2. The V segment lost 4 bases and the J segment 5 bases; nucleotides outside the gene matches: 8. This CDR3 comprises 16 residues. Germline V gene data show CDR1 as MGHRA and CDR2 as YSYEKL. The CDR3 loop is CASSRPGTSKTGELFF. CDR3 DNA: TGCGCCAGCAGCCGCCCCGGGACTAGCAAGACCGGGGAGCTGTTTTTT.

The chain links TRBV6-5 to TRBJ2-1; TRBD2 matches 10 bases. V lost 7 bases and J lost 9; bases outside the gene matches: 9. This CDR3 is 14 amino acids long. CDR1 is MNHEY and CDR2 is SVGAGI in the germline V gene. The CDR3 reads CASIGSGRASEQFF. In DNA form, the CDR3 reads TGTGCCAGCATAGGAAGCGGGAGGGCCAGTGAGCAGTTCTTC.

This chain links TRBV2 with TRBJ2-7, with D perhaps TRBD1 (5 bases). The CDR3 has 16 residues. Germline values: CDR1 SNHLY, CDR2 FYNNEI. Trimming cost V 0 bases and J 2 bases, with 14 bases left between them. Here the CDR3 reads CASSEALQGLTYEQYF. The CDR3 coding sequence is TGTGCCAGCAGTGAAGCGCTTCAGGGCCTAACCTACGAGCAGTACTTC.

V gene TRBV18 combines with J gene TRBJ2-4, with 13 nucleotides matching TRBD2. CDR3 length equals 18 residues. Germline lookup yields CDR1 KGHSH and CDR2 LQKENI. The trim removed 5 bases at V and 0 bases at J, leaving 7 bases unmatched. The CDR3 loop reads CASSTGLAGVLAKNIQYF. For the CDR3, the DNA is TGTGCCAGCTCAACAGGACTAGCGGGAGTCCTAGCCAAAAACATTCAGTACTTC.

V is TRBV5-8 and J is TRBJ2-7; 11 nucleotides align to TRBD1. Germline CDR1 SGHTS, CDR2 YDEGEE. V shed 4 bases and J 4 bases; nucleotides not matched to a gene: 7. This CDR3 is 15 amino acids long. CDR3 sequence reads: CASSLGQGVLYEQYF. The CDR3, as DNA: TGTGCCAGCAGCCTGGGACAGGGGGTATTATACGAGCAGTACTTC. Full variable domain (outside the CDR3, taken from reference TRBV5-8 and TRBJ2-7): EAGVTQSPTHLIKTRGQQATLRCSPISGHTSVYWYQQALGLGLQFLLWYDEGEERNRGNFPPRFSGRQFPNYSSELNVNALELEDSALYLCASSLGQGVLYEQYFGPGTRLTVT.

This chain links TRBV27 with TRBJ2-5, with D maybe TRBD1 (6 bases). V shed 5 bases and J shed 1 base, with 17 bases lying between them. CDR3 size: 16 residues. Germline V lookup: CDR1 MNHEY, CDR2 SMNVEV (reference sequence). CDR3 residues: CASSPLNRVTQETQYF. The CDR3 coding sequence is TGTGCCAGCAGTCCGCTCAACAGGGTCACCCAAGAGACCCAGTACTTC.

The sample holds one count of this clone. The gene calls are TRBV7-9 and TRBJ1-1, with 7 bases matching TRBD1. Looked up from germline, CDR1 is SEHNR and CDR2 is FQNEAQ (reference sequence). The CDR3 runs to 17 residues. V lost 5 bases to trimming and J lost 5 bases; unmatched junction nucleotides: 17. CDR3 residues: CASSATGSIRSGTEAFF. The CDR3 nucleotides are TGTGCCAGCAGCGCGACAGGGTCGATTAGGAGTGGTACTGAAGCTTTCTTT.

The J gene is TRBJ1-2, the V gene TRBV2, with D unresolved. Germline values: CDR1 SNHLY, CDR2 FYNNEI. The V and J ends lost 1 base and 5 bases respectively, with 17 bases between them. This CDR3 spans 16 amino acids. The CDR3 DNA reads TGTGCCAGCAGTGAAGATCTCGCGGGAGAGGATTATGGCTACACCTTC. Protein product: CASSEDLAGEDYGYTF.

This clone appeared a few times. The chain combines TRBV9 with TRBJ2-7; D is uncertain. The CDR3 extends over 12 amino acids. Germline V CDR1 and CDR2: SGDLS, YYNGEE. V shed 2 bases and J shed 3 bases, with 6 bases lying between them. The CDR3 is CASSVGVYEQYF. DNA for the CDR3: TGTGCCAGCAGCGTCGGTGTCTACGAGCAGTACTTC.

The CDR3 region is CATSDYRNEQFF. For the CDR3, the DNA is TGTGCCACCAGTGACTATAGAAATGAGCAGTTCTTC. The chain combines TRBV24-1 with TRBJ2-1; no clear D. Germline-derived CDR1 and CDR2 are KGHDR and SFDVKD. The CDR3 is 12 residues long. The ends were cut back, 4 bases at V and 7 bases at J, with 7 bases in the middle.

The chain combines TRBV24-1 with TRBJ1-2; tentative D call: TRBD1 (6 bases). V was trimmed by 4 bases and J by 4 bases, leaving 15 bases between them. The germline V gene encodes CDR1 KGHDR and CDR2 SFDVKD. The CDR3 length is 15 residues. CDR3 bases: TGTGCCACCAGTGACCCCCGGGGGGCCGGCTATGGCTACACCTTC. Translated, it gives CATSDPRGAGYGYTF.

The gene calls are TRBV5-4 and TRBJ2-6; no firm D call. There are 15 residues in the CDR3. Trimming took off 2 bases at V and 3 bases at J, with 9 bases between the two ends. CDR1 SGHNT and CDR2 YYREEE come from the germline V gene (reference sequence). The CDR3 sequence: CASSFLNSGANVLTF. CDR3 DNA sequence: TGTGCCAGCAGCTTTCTGAACAGTGGGGCCAACGTCCTGACTTTC.

The chain links TRBV18 to TRBJ1-3, with 10 bases lining up with TRBD1. Germline loops: CDR1 KGHSH, CDR2 LQKENI. The length of the CDR3 is 18 residues. V was pared by 2 bases and J by 3 bases, with 10 bases of the junction left unmatched. DNA of the CDR3: TGTGCCAGCTCACCAGCCAGGGGGACAGGGGATTTTGGAAACACCATATATTTT. It specifies CASSPARGTGDFGNTIYF.

This chain links TRBV27 with TRBJ2-5; perhaps TRBD2 as D (6 bases). V shed 8 bases and J shed 5 bases, with 15 bases lying between them. Germline V gene lookup returns CDR1 MNHEY and CDR2 SMNVEV (reference sequence). The CDR3 consists of 13 residues. The CDR3 sequence: CASVGGGGETQYF. CDR3 DNA: TGTGCCAGCGTGGGGGGAGGAGGGGAGACCCAGTACTTC.

This sequence joins TRBV29-1 and TRBJ1-2, with 7 bases that match TRBD1. The CDR3 sequence is 12 residues long. Trimming at V came to 5 bases and at J to 4 bases, leaving 4 bases not matched to a gene. Germline V gene sequence: CDR1 SQVTM, CDR2 ANQGSEA. As DNA, the CDR3 is TGCAGCGTTCAAACAGGGGTCTATGGCTACACCTTC. Protein: CSVQTGVYGYTF.

V and J are TRBV21-1 and TRBJ2-6; the table's D call TRBD1 went unverified against the DNA. TRBV21-1 is listed as a pseudogene. The CDR3 sequence is 22 residues long. The chain's CDR3 is CASSKAETGAGTGASGANVLTF. The DNA of the CDR3 is TGTGCCAGCAGCAAAGCCGAAACGGGGGCCGGGACAGGGGCTTCGGGGGCCAACGTCCTGACTTTC.

The V gene is TRBV28, the J gene TRBJ1-1; unclear D gene. Deletions cut 3 bases from V and 6 bases from J, with 11 bases between. This CDR3 contains 13 residues. Germline CDR1 and CDR2: MDHEN and SYDVKM. CDR3 in amino acids: CASSLLGGAEAFF. Here the CDR3 DNA reads TGTGCCAGCAGTTTGTTGGGAGGAGCTGAAGCTTTCTTT.

The chain employs TRBV5-1 and TRBJ2-2; TRBD2 aligns across 10 bases. With V trimmed by 4 bases and J by 1 base, 4 bases remained unmatched. CDR3 length: 16 amino acids. The germline gives CDR1 SGHRS, CDR2 YFSETQ. The CDR3 reads CASSPLAGGNTGELFF. DNA of the CDR3: TGCGCCAGCAGCCCTTTAGCGGGGGGGAACACCGGGGAGCTGTTTTTT.